A single sample is the source of the 14 T cell receptor beta chains below, sequenced in a study of beta chain features in type 1 diabetes. General study findings and limits: For Type 1 diabetes patients, all four CD4+ subsets carried TCRB CDR3s that were moderately but significantly shorter.

These receptors' targets are unknown. The isolated RNA, all of it, was reverse transcribed, so expressed TCRB transcripts were what got sequenced. Data came from immunoSEQ multiplex PCR; TCRdb stores just in-frame clones and leaves some out. The sample has more than 100,000 clones; about 17% are singletons. The sequenced sample consisted of central memory CD4+ T cells from blood. The receptors shown here come from a man aged 25 to 40 with type 1 diabetes.

This clone was seen more than once but under ten times. Only one base separates this from a far larger clonotype, so it likely reflects a read error. CDR3 coding DNA: TGTGACAGCAGCGGAGTTACAGGGGCAGGACAGCCCCAGCATTTT. It translates to CDSSGVTGAGQPQHF. The chain links TRBV28 to TRBJ1-5; 7 bases fit TRBD1. Germline CDR1 is MDHEN and CDR2 is SYDVKM. The CDR3 extends over 15 amino acids. Combining the CDR3 with reference TRBV28 and TRBJ1-5 gives the whole variable domain DVKVTQSSRYLVKRTGEKVFLECVQDMDHENMFWYRQDPGLGLRLIYFSYDVKMKEKGDIPEGYSVSREKKERFSLILESASTNQTSMYLCDSSGVTGAGQPQHFGDGTRLSIL.

The CDR3 is CASSLGWTGSGDTQYF. CDR3 nucleotides: TGTGCCAGCAGCCTAGGATGGACTGGGTCAGGGGATACGCAGTATTTT. This chain joins TRBV7-2 and TRBJ2-3, with D perhaps given as TRBD1 or TRBD2 (5 bases each). Per the germline V gene, CDR1 is SGHTA and CDR2 is FQGNSA. Trimming left V 5 bases short and J 6 bases short, with 21 bases between. The CDR3 has 16 amino acids.

The sample holds a few counts of this clone. Within the sample, other DNA sequences also encode this same CDR3. V gene TRBV7-2 combines with J gene TRBJ2-2, with D unclear. The CDR3 has 14 residues. With 1 base removed from V and 5 bases from J, the gap between germline ends came to 8 bases. Germline V CDR1 and CDR2: SGHTA, FQGNSA. The CDR3 region is CASSLGGETGELFF. The CDR3 region has the DNA TGTGCCAGCAGCTTAGGAGGTGAAACCGGGGAGCTGTTTTTT.

This clone has just a few counts. The chain has TRBV7-6 and TRBJ2-3, with D possibly being TRBD2 (6 bases). Trimming removed 5 bases from V and 4 bases from J, with 13 bases in between. The CDR3 has 14 amino acids. Germline CDR1 SGHVS, CDR2 FNYEAQ. The CDR3 DNA sequence: TGTGCCAGCAGCCACCGACTAGATGCAGATACGCAGTATTTT. This codes for CASSHRLDADTQYF.

This chain links TRBV7-2 with TRBJ2-3, with 9 bases fitting TRBD1. The CDR3 runs 16 residues. Germline CDR1 SGHTA, CDR2 FQGNSA. V trimming: 1 base; J trimming: 4 bases; junction bases outside the gene matches: 6. The CDR3 bases are TGTGCCAGCAGCTTAGTAGGGACAGGGTTTTCAGATACGCAGTATTTT. Its protein product is CASSLVGTGFSDTQYF.

This clone was found a few times. The CDR3 DNA follows: TGTGCCATCAGTGGTGTTTACTCTGGGGCCAACGTCCTGACTTTC. Residues: CAISGVYSGANVLTF. The genes are TRBV10-3 and TRBJ2-6; no definite D call. Trimming removed 4 bases at V and 0 bases at J, with 7 bases between. In germline, CDR1 is ENHRY, CDR2 SYGVKD. The CDR3 has 15 amino acids.

This clone has a handful of counts. A read error may account for a junction end that differs from germline. The chain employs TRBV4-3 and TRBJ1-4; TRBD1 might be the D (6 bases). Germline loops: CDR1 LGHNA, CDR2 YSLEER. The CDR3 extends over 17 amino acids. The CDR3 bases are TGCTCCAGCAGCCAAGAATTTGGGACACAGATAATACTAAAACTGTTTTTT. Its protein product is CSSSQEFGTQIILKLFF.

This clone was seen only a few times. The V gene is TRBV10-3, the J gene TRBJ1-3, with 8 bases that match TRBD1. Germline V gene sequence: CDR1 ENHRY, CDR2 SYGVKD. CDR3 size: 16 residues. The trim removed 6 bases at V and 4 bases at J, leaving 11 bases unmatched. The DNA for the CDR3 is TGTGCCATCAGACCCCAGACAGGGGATGGAGGAAACACCATATATTTT. It specifies CAIRPQTGDGGNTIYF.

A few counts support this clone. This chain connects TRBV7-9 to TRBJ1-4; 11 bases match TRBD1. V gave up 5 bases and J gave up 8 bases; unmatched junction bases: 10. Germline assignment: CDR1 SEHNR and CDR2 FQNEAQ (reference sequence). This CDR3 comprises 16 residues. CDR3 loop: CASSPRDRGRGEKLFF. The CDR3 DNA follows: TGTGCCAGCAGCCCCAGGGACAGGGGGAGAGGAGAAAAACTGTTTTTT.

This clone has only a few counts. V usage is TRBV27 and J usage is TRBJ1-1, with D perhaps TRBD1 (6 bases). CDR3 length equals 13 residues. Germline V gives CDR1 MNHEY, CDR2 SMNVEV (reference sequence). Trimming pared 5 bases from V and 1 base from J, leaving 8 bases between. The CDR3 DNA reads TGTGCCAGCAGTCAACAGGGGAACACTGAAGCTTTCTTT. The encoded protein is CASSQQGNTEAFF.

V and J are TRBV14 and TRBJ2-1, with 9 bases matching TRBD2. Germline CDR1 SGHDN, CDR2 FVKESK. V was clipped by 4 bases and J by 4 bases; unmatched bases: 11. The CDR3 totals 17 residues. The CDR3 spells CASSPRPQRGAYNEQFF. The CDR3, as DNA: TGTGCCAGCAGCCCTAGGCCCCAGCGGGGGGCATACAATGAGCAGTTCTTC.

The chain joins TRBV30 to TRBJ1-3; D is perhaps TRBD1 (6 bases). Germline CDR1 and CDR2: GTSNPN and SVGIG (reference sequence). This CDR3 contains 14 residues. V lost 4 bases, J lost 0 bases, and 10 bases lay in between. Here the CDR3 DNA reads TGTGCCTGGACTACAGGGCTCTCTGGAAACACCATATATTTT. It codes for CAWTTGLSGNTIYF.

Comment on this clone: Compared with germline, one end of the junction differs, possibly owing to a read error. V gene TRBV9 combines with J gene TRBJ2-5; 8 bases align to TRBD2. The CDR3 loop spans 12 amino acids. Germline V lookup: CDR1 SGDLS, CDR2 YYNGEE. The chain's CDR3 is CASSGVRETQYF. CDR3 DNA: TGTGCCAGTAGCGGGGTGCGGGAGACCCAGTACTTC.

This clone was seen a few times. The gene calls are TRBV7-9 and TRBJ2-1; 8 positions agree with TRBD1. The trim removed 2 bases at V and 6 bases at J, leaving 6 bases unmatched. The CDR3 runs 15 residues. Looked up from germline, CDR1 is SEHNR and CDR2 is FQNEAQ (reference sequence). The CDR3 DNA sequence: TGTGCCAGCAGCTTAAAGGACAGGGAAAGCAATGAGCAGTTCTTC. Its protein product is CASSLKDRESNEQFF.